This is a list of T cell receptor beta chains from one sample in a study of Ad26.COV2.S vaccination and SARS-CoV-2 variants. Measured with immunoSEQ multiplex PCR; TCRdb has only the in-frame clones, and not every one. The sample has 350,000 to 500,000 clones, roughly 88% seen once; the top ten hold about 3.5%. This specimen consisted of peripheral blood, obtained in a trial of Ad26.COV2.S vaccine versus placebo. These receptors were obtained from a person aged 18-60 years who received the Ad26.COV2.S COVID-19 vaccine or a placebo. CDR3s include the opening cysteine and the closing phenylalanine or tryptophan. Each record gives: clone size, J gene, V gene, D gene, CDR3 DNA, CDR3 protein. The D gene is left open where the match is weak. Clone sizes are given selectively: once, few, many, or a class where the clone is expanded.

once TRBJ1-2 TRBV5-4 . TGTGCCAGCAGCGCACCCGGGACCCACAGGTGGGATGGCTACACCTTC CASSAPGTHRWDGYTF
once TRBJ2-7 TRBV6-5 TRBD2 TGTGCCAGCAGTTCGTTCTTGGCGGGGGGTCCCTACGAGCAGTACTTC CASSSFLAGGPYEQYF
. TRBJ2-4 TRBV7-9 . TGTGCCAGCAGCTTAGTTGACGGAATACTAGCCAAAAACATTCAGTACTTC CASSLVDGILAKNIQYF
once TRBJ2-5 TRBV5-1 . TGCGCCAGCAGCTTGGGTGGCCGTGGAGAGACCCAGTACTTC CASSLGGRGETQYF
. TRBJ1-4 TRBV7-9 . TGTGCCAGCAGCTTAGTGGGGGGCCGTGAAAAACTGTTTTTT CASSLVGGREKLFF
. TRBJ1-1 TRBV6-5 . TGTGCCAGCAGTCATTTCCAGGACAGCCTCGAAGCTTTCTTT CASSHFQDSLEAFF
. TRBJ2-2 TRBV6-5 . TGTGCCAGCAGTACATGGGACACTAACACCGGGGAGCTGTTTTTT CASSTWDTNTGELFF
. TRBJ2-7 TRBV30 . TGTGCCTGTGATCGGACGCTTAGCTCCTACGAGCAGTACTTC CACDRTLSSYEQYF
. TRBJ1-3 TRBV10-3 TRBD1 TGTGCCATCAGTGAGGGACAGGGGGCTTTAAGAAACACCATATATTTT CAISEGQGALRNTIYF
. TRBJ2-7 TRBV5-1 . TGCGCCAGCAGCTTGGGGACAAATTACGAGCAGTACTTC CASSLGTNYEQYF
. TRBJ2-1 TRBV12-3/TRBV12-4 . TGTGCCAGCAGTTTACAGGGGAGGAATGAGCAGTTCTTC CASSLQGRNEQFF
. TRBJ1-5 TRBV19 . TGTGCCAGTAGTATAGTGGGAGATTATAGCAATCAGCCCCAGCATTTT CASSIVGDYSNQPQHF
. TRBJ2-3 TRBV3-1/TRBV3-2 TRBD2 TGTGCCAGCAGCCAAGCGGGGGGACCAGATACGCAGTATTTT CASSQAGGPDTQYF
. TRBJ1-3 TRBV6-1 . TGTGCCAGCAGTGAACGGGCCGGACTTAACTCTGGAAACACCATATATTTT CASSERAGLNSGNTIYF
. TRBJ2-1 TRBV28 TRBD2 TGTGCCAGCAGTTCCTTAGCGGGGGGGAGGTTAGAGCAGTTCTTC CASSSLAGGRLEQFF
. TRBJ1-1 TRBV19 TRBD1 TGTGCCAGTAGTATAAACAGGGGGGTCGTTGACACTGAAGCTTTCTTT CASSINRGVVDTEAFF